The 13 T cell receptor beta chains given below trace back to one sample, sequenced in a study of T cells in Graves' hyperthyroidism and ophthalmopathy. RNA transcripts were the template for amplifying TCR beta CDR3 regions. RT-PCR in the first round (using the HTBI primer set) targeted the TCR CDR3. TCRdb reprocessed the multiplex PCR reads via MiXCR and lists one record per CDR3 protein. The top ten hold 30% to 40% of the sample, which has hundreds of thousands of distinct CDR3 sequences, roughly 20% seen once. The specimen sequenced was blood. All receptors derive from a man younger than 45 with Graves' ophthalmopathy.

Remarks on this clonotype: A much larger clone sits a single nucleotide away, making a read error possible. V usage is TRBV3-1 and J usage is TRBJ2-5, with a weak D call TRBD1 (5 bases). Germline V gives CDR1 LGHDT, CDR2 YNNKEL (reference sequence). Deletions cut 3 bases from V and 4 bases from J, with 15 bases between. The CDR3 has 15 residues. The CDR3 DNA is TGTGCCAGCAGCCATGGGCAGGGAACTCTAGAGACCCAGTACTTC. Protein: CASSHGQGTLETQYF.

This clonotype was observed a single time. V and J are TRBV6-2 or TRBV6-3 and TRBJ2-5; no reliable D call. V lost 4 bases to trimming and J lost 5 bases, with 14 bases between them. Germline V lookup: CDR1 MNHEY, CDR2 SVGEGT. CDR3 length equals 14 residues. This chain's CDR3 is CASSLGSSGETQYF. CDR3 nucleotide sequence: TGTGCCAGCAGTTTGGGATCCTCTGGCGAGACCCAGTACTTC.

This clonotype was seen many times. V gene TRBV20-1 combines with J gene TRBJ2-2, with TRBD1 matching 8 bases. With 6 bases clipped from V and 1 base from J, the junction kept 4 bases outside the gene matches. The CDR3 runs 14 residues. The germline gives CDR1 DFQATT, CDR2 SNEGSKA (reference sequence). The CDR3 region has the DNA TGCAGTGCGCCTGGGACAGGGAACACCGGGGAGCTGTTTTTT. Its translation: CSAPGTGNTGELFF.

This clonotype has ten or more counts. This chain uses TRBV7-2 with TRBJ2-3, with no clear D. CDR1 SGHTA and CDR2 FQGNSA come from the germline V gene. The CDR3 sequence is 13 residues long. Trimming pared 5 bases from V and 3 bases from J, leaving 9 bases between. The CDR3 coding sequence is TGTGCCAGCAGCCCCGGACCTACAGATACGCAGTATTTT. It codes for CASSPGPTDTQYF.

The chain has TRBV3-1 and TRBJ1-2; D gene unclear. The germline gives CDR1 LGHDT, CDR2 YNNKEL (reference sequence). V was cut by 2 bases and J by 4 bases, with 17 bases left in between. The CDR3 totals 16 residues. The CDR3 is CASSQNPSAPRYGYTF. CDR3 in DNA: TGTGCCAGCAGCCAAAACCCATCGGCCCCTCGCTATGGCTACACCTTC.

The gene calls are TRBV4-1 and TRBJ1-1; D is unresolved. This CDR3 comprises 13 residues. V dropped 4 bases and J dropped 5 bases, with 11 bases sitting between them. CDR1 and CDR2 (germline): MGHRA, YSYEKL. The CDR3 is CASSRARRTEAFF. DNA for the CDR3: TGCGCCAGCAGCCGGGCCAGGAGGACTGAAGCTTTCTTT.

The table lists this clonotype with many counts. The rearrangement joins TRBV9 to TRBJ1-5; 8 nucleotides line up with TRBD1. CDR1 SGDLS and CDR2 YYNGEE come from the germline V gene. Trimming at V came to 4 bases and at J to 4 bases, leaving 7 bases not matched to a gene. The CDR3 is 15 amino acids. In nucleotides, the CDR3 is TGTGCCAGCAGCCGCGGACAGGGTAGTAATCAGCCCCAGCATTTT. The encoded protein is CASSRGQGSNQPQHF.

This clonotype was counted between two and nine times. This rearrangement joins TRBV25-1 to TRBJ2-5; TRBD1 matches at 9 bases. Germline V CDR1 and CDR2: MGHDK, SYGVNS. The CDR3 runs to 17 residues. V dropped 2 bases and J dropped 4; count of bases not matched to a gene: 11. The CDR3 here is CASSEARTGAFGETQYF. The CDR3 DNA follows: TGTGCCAGCAGTGAAGCAAGGACAGGGGCGTTTGGAGAGACCCAGTACTTC. Filled out from reference TRBV25-1 and TRBJ2-5, the complete variable domain reads EADIYQTPRYLVIGTGKKITLECSQTMGHDKMYWYQQDPGMELHLIHYSYGVNSTEKGDLSSESTVSRIRTEHFPLTLESARPSHTSQYLCASSEARTGAFGETQYFGPGTRLLVL.

This sequence joins TRBV7-9 and TRBJ1-6; 10 nucleotides match TRBD1. With V trimmed by 4 bases and J by 9 bases, 6 bases remained unmatched. CDR3 size: 15 residues. The germline gives CDR1 SEHNR, CDR2 FQNEAQ (reference sequence). CDR3 sequence: CASSSRQGASSPLHF. The CDR3 region has the DNA TGTGCCAGCAGCTCGCGACAGGGGGCGAGTTCACCCCTCCACTTT.

The chain uses TRBV24-1 and TRBJ2-3; D possibly corresponds to TRBD1 (6 bases). This CDR3 comprises 16 residues. The germline CDR1 and CDR2 sequences are KGHDR and SFDVKD. Trimming left V 3 bases short and J 0 bases short, with 12 bases between. CDR3 bases: TGTGCCACCAGTGATCTGGACAGCGCTAGCACAGATACGCAGTATTTT. It encodes CATSDLDSASTDTQYF.

The rearrangement links TRBV7-9 to TRBJ2-5; D not resolved. Trimming pared 0 bases from V and 5 bases from J, leaving 13 bases between. CDR3 size: 15 residues. Germline CDR1 reads SEHNR; CDR2 reads FQNEAQ (reference sequence). The CDR3 region is CASSLAPANGETQYF. The CDR3 DNA sequence: TGTGCCAGCAGCTTAGCGCCTGCTAATGGGGAGACCCAGTACTTC.

The chain has TRBV4-2 and TRBJ2-7; the D gene is possibly TRBD2 (5 bases). The CDR3 loop spans 15 amino acids. V gave up 0 bases and J gave up 1 base, with 10 bases separating them. CDR1 is LGHNA and CDR2 is YNFKEQ in the germline V gene. The CDR3, as DNA: TGTGCCAGCAGCCAAGAGGCGGGTCCTTCCTACGAGCAGTACTTC. Protein sequence: CASSQEAGPSYEQYF.

V usage is TRBV10-3 and J usage is TRBJ2-2, with 11 bases identical to TRBD2. The CDR3 loop spans 18 amino acids. J gave up 7 bases and V 2 bases, and 12 bases lay outside the gene matches. CDR1 and CDR2 (germline): ENHRY, SYGVKD. The CDR3 reads CAISEGTSGSILVGELFF. CDR3 nucleotide sequence: TGTGCCATCAGTGAGGGAACTAGCGGGAGTATCTTGGTCGGGGAGCTGTTTTTT.